This T cell receptor beta chain appears in the sequencing data of a study of Ad26.COV2.S vaccination and SARS-CoV-2 variants. TCRdb keeps only in-frame clones here, not all; method: immunoSEQ multiplex PCR. The data hold 360,000 or so clones, with around 91% observed a single time. As to treatment: roughly 18 received Ad26.COV2.S at low or high dose, single or two shots; about 5 received placebo; per-sample allocation not given. Sampling was performed 63 days after the first vaccine or placebo injection. The sequence came from a person between 18 and 65 years old who received the Ad26.COV2.S COVID-19 vaccine or a placebo. The specimen comprised peripheral blood, sampled in a trial of Ad26.COV2.S vaccine versus placebo.

CDR3 amino acids: CATSRVTGTQSSGNTIYF. CDR3 bases: TGTGCCACCAGCAGAGTCACCGGGACCCAAAGCTCTGGAAACACCATATATTTT. The chain is built from TRBV15 and TRBJ1-3; a weak D match, TRBD1 (5 bases). This CDR3 comprises 18 residues. Germline loops: CDR1 LNHNV, CDR2 YYDKDF (reference sequence). The germline V and J ends were trimmed by 1 base and 0 bases, with 16 bases remaining between them. The variable domain in full, completed from reference TRBV15 and TRBJ1-3, reads DAMVIQNPRYQVTQFGKPVTLSCSQTLNHNVMYWYQQKSSQAPKLLFHYYDKDFNNEADTPDNFQSRRPNTSFCFLDIRSPGLGDTAMYLCATSRVTGTQSSGNTIYFGEGSWLTVV.